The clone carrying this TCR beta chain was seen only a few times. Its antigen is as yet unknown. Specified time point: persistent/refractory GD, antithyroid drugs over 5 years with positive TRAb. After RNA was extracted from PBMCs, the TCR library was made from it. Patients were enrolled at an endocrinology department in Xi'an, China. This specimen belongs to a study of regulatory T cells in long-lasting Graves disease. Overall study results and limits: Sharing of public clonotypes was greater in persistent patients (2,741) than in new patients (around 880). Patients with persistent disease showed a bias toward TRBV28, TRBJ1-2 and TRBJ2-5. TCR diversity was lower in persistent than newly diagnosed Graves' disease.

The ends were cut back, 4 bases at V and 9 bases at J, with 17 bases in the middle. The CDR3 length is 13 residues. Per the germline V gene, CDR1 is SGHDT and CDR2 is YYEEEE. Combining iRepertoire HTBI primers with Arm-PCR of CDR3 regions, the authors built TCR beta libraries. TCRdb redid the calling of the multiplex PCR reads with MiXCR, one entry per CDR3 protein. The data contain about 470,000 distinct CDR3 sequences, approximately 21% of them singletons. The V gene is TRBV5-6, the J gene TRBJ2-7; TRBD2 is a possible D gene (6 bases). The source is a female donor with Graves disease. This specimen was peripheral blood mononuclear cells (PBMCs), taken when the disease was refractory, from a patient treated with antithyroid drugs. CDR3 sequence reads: CASSPSSGRGQYF. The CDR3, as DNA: TGTGCCAGCAGCCCATCGTCGGGGCGGGGGCAGTACTTC. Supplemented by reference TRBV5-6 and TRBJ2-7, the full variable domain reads DAGVTQSPTHLIKTRGQQVTLRCSPKSGHDTVSWYQQALGQGPQFIFQYYEEEERQRGNFPDRFSGHQFPNYSSELNVNALLLGDSALYLCASSPSSGRGQYFGPGTRLTVT.